The entry that follows covers one T cell receptor (beta chain) sequence. Its specificity is unknown. Using unique molecular identifiers, the investigators prepared the TCRbeta library. Each CDR3 protein is one row after TCRdb ran MiXCR on the PCR reads. The data hold 750,000 to 950,000 distinct CDR3 sequences, with less than 20% observed a single time. This specimen belongs to a study of T-cell reconstitution after alpha-beta-depleted transplantation in children. Study-level points and caveats: Counts and diversity of T cells one year after transplant came mostly from newly produced T cells. Recipient T cells and thymic progenitors that survived gave rise to the high TCRbeta diversity observed at day 60 in some patients. Approximately two months post-transplant, alpha-beta T cells reportedly originated from several hundred expanded graft clones.

CDR1 is KGHDR, CDR2 SFDVKD, per germline. V lost 1 base to trimming and J lost 7 bases, with 11 bases between them. CDR3 length: 14 residues. The material sequenced was PBMCs, mostly from graft donor cells, taken 360 days after TCRalphabeta/CD19-depleted stem cell transplant. The chain is built from TRBV24-1 and TRBJ2-3; D is perhaps TRBD2 (6 bases). The sequence was obtained from a male patient younger than 18 who had a stem cell transplant for acute lymphoblastic leukemia, so the T cells may come from the graft donor. CDR3 bases: TGTGCCACCAGTGATTTTCCGGGGGAACATACGCAGTATTTT. Translating it yields CATSDFPGEHTQYF.